This section outlines one T cell receptor beta chain sequence together with its context. The target antigen is unknown. V shed 1 base and J shed 8 bases, with 8 bases lying between them. Germline V lookup: CDR1 SEHNR, CDR2 FQNEAQ (reference sequence). The CDR3 has 12 amino acids. The sample belongs to a study of graft-versus-host responses after intestinal transplantation. Study-wide context: Recipients got multivisceral, liver-intestinal, or isolated intestinal transplants. Tacrolimus plus steroids were given to all recipients for 3 to 4 years, preceded by anti-thymocyte globulin induction. Study observations and caveats: Declining HvG levels early post-transplant were linked to peak circulating GvH clone levels. In recipient marrow, GvH clones were found, and some appeared first in ileum or blood.

The assay was immunoSEQ multiplex PCR, and TCRdb's table has in-frame clones only and misses some. The repertoire includes 35,000 to 45,000 clones, 93% of them detected once, and 3.6% sits in the top ten. The sequence was collected from a human patient who received an intestinal transplant, so some T cells may come from the graft donor. The chain combines TRBV7-9 with TRBJ1-2, with D maybe TRBD1 (6 bases). Source: PBMCs, taken approximately 740 days after intestinal transplantation. The CDR3 sequence: CASSLDREGYTF. The CDR3 nucleotides are TGTGCCAGCAGCTTAGACAGGGAAGGCTACACCTTC.